This T cell receptor (beta chain) was sequenced for a study of T cells in Graves' hyperthyroidism and ophthalmopathy. Study-wide background: Peripheral blood was collected at initial diagnosis, before any treatment.

Overall study findings and caveats: A 13 V-J signature model discriminated ophthalmopathy versus stable hyperthyroidism.

RNA transcripts gave rise to amplified TCR beta CDR3 regions. A set of HTBI primers served as the primers for a first-round RT-PCR of the TCR CDR3. In TCRdb, the multiplex PCR reads were re-called with MiXCR into one record per CDR3 protein. The sample carries hundreds of thousands of distinct CDR3 sequences, roughly 25% recorded once. About this clonotype itself: The target antigen is unknown.

J was trimmed by 6 bases and V by 9 bases; bases with no gene match: 11. The CDR3 is made up of 14 amino acids. Germline V CDR1 and CDR2: MNHEY, SVGEGT. This chain joins TRBV6-2 or TRBV6-3 and TRBJ1-5, with TRBD1 matching 7 bases. The clonotype was recovered from a young woman with Graves' ophthalmopathy. The specimen sequenced was blood. CDR3 amino acids: CASTTGVPSQPQHF. For the CDR3, the DNA is TGTGCCAGTACCACAGGGGTTCCAAGTCAGCCCCAGCATTTT.